This T cell receptor beta chain was sequenced for a study of CD8 T cells in Susac syndrome. Regarding the study as a whole: The study recognized that its TCR sequencing and HLA analysis covered a relatively small number of individuals.

The CD8+ and CD4+ T cells were isolated magnetically using a negative isolation approach, whereas the TEMRA cells were enriched by FACS. On this clonotype itself: The antigen is not known.

Trimming took 0 bases from V and 1 from J, leaving 13 bases between them. Germline V gives CDR1 SGDLS, CDR2 YYNGEE. CDR3 length: 17 residues. With random hexamers, roughly 0.45 to 1 ug RNA was reverse transcribed. The immunoSEQ assay covered 54 Vbeta and 13 Jbeta segments for CDR3. TCRdb reprocessed the immunoSEQ multiplex PCR reads with MiXCR, giving one entry per CDR3 protein. The table shows 170,000 or so distinct CDR3 sequences, with about 94% occurring only once. The sample comprised CD4+ T cells from PBMCs. The sequence was collected from a human donor with multiple sclerosis. The chain is built from TRBV9 and TRBJ2-2, with D perhaps matching TRBD1 (6 bases). CDR3 loop: CASSVAGSGVNTGELFF. In nucleotides, the CDR3 is TGTGCCAGCAGCGTAGCCGGGTCAGGGGTGAACACCGGGGAGCTGTTTTTT.